A selection of T cell receptor beta chains follows, all from one sample in a study of cytomegalovirus exposure and HLA in healthy donors. TCRdb's copy holds only in-frame clones and misses some; the assay was immunoSEQ multiplex PCR. The sample has about 180,000 clones, over 80% seen once. Sequenced sample: PBMCs. These receptors came from a girl aged 10-17 years in good health and CMV-seropositive. Each CDR3 is given with its conserved first and last residue. Fields, in order: V gene, J gene, clone size, D gene, CDR3 DNA, CDR3 protein. A D gene is named only where the DNA matches it firmly. The listing skips clone size in some rows; elsewhere it reads once, few, many or a size class.

TRBV27	TRBJ1-2	NA	NA	TGTGCCAGCAGTACGGGGACACATCTTGGCTACACCTTC	CASSTGTHLGYTF
TRBV7-9	TRBJ1-1	NA	NA	TGTGCCAGCACCCTGGAACGGGAGAACACTGAAGCTTTCTTT	CASTLERENTEAFF
TRBV4-1	TRBJ2-7	NA	NA	TGCGCCAGCAGCCAAGGGGTCGAGGTATCCTACGAGCAGTACTTC	CASSQGVEVSYEQYF
TRBV7-6	TRBJ2-3	NA	TRBD2	TGTGCCAGCAGCTTCCGACTAGCGGGAGAAGGTGATACGCAGTATTTT	CASSFRLAGEGDTQYF
TRBV7-9	TRBJ1-1	NA	TRBD1	TGTGCCAGCACTTCCAGGGGGACGAACACTGAAGCTTTCTTT	CASTSRGTNTEAFF
TRBV30	TRBJ1-1	once	TRBD1	TGTGCCTGGAGCGCGTGGACAGGGCTCACTGAAGCTTTCTTT	CAWSAWTGLTEAFF
TRBV19	TRBJ1-5	NA	NA	TGTGCCAGTAGTATCGACCCGACCGAGGTTAGCAATCAGCCCCAGCATTTT	CASSIDPTEVSNQPQHF
TRBV12-5	TRBJ2-1	NA	TRBD1	TGTGCTAGTGGTTTGGTACCAAGAACGGGACAGGGCAATGAGCAGTTCTTC	CASGLVPRTGQGNEQFF
TRBV7-2	TRBJ2-7	NA	NA	TGTGCCAGCAGCCCAGGGACAAGCTACGAGCAGTACTTC	CASSPGTSYEQYF
TRBV7-2	TRBJ2-7	few	NA	TGTGCCAGCTCCCGAAAAGGGGTCTACGAGCAGTACTTC	CASSRKGVYEQYF